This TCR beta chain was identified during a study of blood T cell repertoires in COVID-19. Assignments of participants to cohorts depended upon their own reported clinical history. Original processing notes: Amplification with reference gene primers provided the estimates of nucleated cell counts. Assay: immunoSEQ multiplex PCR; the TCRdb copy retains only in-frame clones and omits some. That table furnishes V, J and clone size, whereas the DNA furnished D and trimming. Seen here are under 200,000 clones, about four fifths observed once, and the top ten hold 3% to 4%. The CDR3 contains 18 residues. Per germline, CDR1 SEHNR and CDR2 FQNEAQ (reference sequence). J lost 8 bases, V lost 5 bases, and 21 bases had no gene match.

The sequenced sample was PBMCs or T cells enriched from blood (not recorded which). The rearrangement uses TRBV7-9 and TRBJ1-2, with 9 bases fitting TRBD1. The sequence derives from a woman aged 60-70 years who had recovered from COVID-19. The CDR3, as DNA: TGTGCCAGCAGCCGGACCGGGACAGGGAGATTCAAGGAGGGCGGCTACACCTTC. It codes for CASSRTGTGRFKEGGYTF.